The sequence of this T cell receptor beta chain was determined in a study of T cell changes during pregnancy in multiple sclerosis. Germline V gene data show CDR1 as SGHDN and CDR2 as FVKESK. V lost 3 bases, J lost 2 bases, and 11 bases lay in between. The CDR3 totals 14 residues. TCRdb keeps only in-frame clones here, not all; method: immunoSEQ multiplex PCR. The data show some 97,000 clones, 94% seen once. The sample here was peripheral blood, taken before pregnancy. The receptor was isolated from a female donor with multiple sclerosis, enrolled in a pregnancy study. The genes are TRBV14 and TRBJ2-7, with TRBD1 as a possible D gene (6 bases). CDR3 nucleotide sequence: TGTGCCAGCAGCCAGGCCGGACAGACCTACGAGCAGTACTTC. It yields the protein CASSQAGQTYEQYF. The entire variable domain, with the rest obtained from reference TRBV14 and TRBJ2-7, is as follows: EAGVTQFPSHSVIEKGQTVTLRCDPISGHDNLYWYRRVMGKEIKFLLHFVKESKQDESGMPNNRFLAERTGGTYSTLKVQPAELEDSGVYFCASSQAGQTYEQYFGPGTRLTVT.